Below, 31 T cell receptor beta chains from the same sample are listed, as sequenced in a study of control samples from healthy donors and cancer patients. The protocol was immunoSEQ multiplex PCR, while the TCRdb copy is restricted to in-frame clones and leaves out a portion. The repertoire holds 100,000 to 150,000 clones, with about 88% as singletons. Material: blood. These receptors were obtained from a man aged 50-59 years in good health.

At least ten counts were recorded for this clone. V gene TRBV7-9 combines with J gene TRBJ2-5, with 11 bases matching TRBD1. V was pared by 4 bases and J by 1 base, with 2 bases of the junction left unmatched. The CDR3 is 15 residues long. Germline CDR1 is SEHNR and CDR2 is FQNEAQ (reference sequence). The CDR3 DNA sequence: TGTGCCAGCAGCTCGGGACAGGGGGGCCAAGAGACCCAGTACTTC. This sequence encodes CASSSGQGGQETQYF.

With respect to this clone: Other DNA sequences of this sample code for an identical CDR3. CDR3 residues: CASSGGGTGGIWQPQHF. In DNA form, the CDR3 reads TGTGCCAGTAGTGGGGGGGGGACAGGGGGAATTTGGCAGCCCCAGCATTTT. This sequence joins TRBV19 and TRBJ1-5; 11 bases agree with TRBD1. The V and J ends lost 5 bases and 7 bases, in that order; junction bases with no gene match: 13. The CDR3 runs 17 residues. The germline V gene has CDR1 LNHDA and CDR2 SQIVND (reference sequence).

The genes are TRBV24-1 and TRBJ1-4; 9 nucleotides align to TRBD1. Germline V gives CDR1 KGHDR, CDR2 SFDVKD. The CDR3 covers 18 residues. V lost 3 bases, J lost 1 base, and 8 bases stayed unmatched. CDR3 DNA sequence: TGTGCCACCAGTGATGGACCGGGACAGGGAAGAACTAATGAAAAACTGTTTTTT. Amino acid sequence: CATSDGPGQGRTNEKLFF.

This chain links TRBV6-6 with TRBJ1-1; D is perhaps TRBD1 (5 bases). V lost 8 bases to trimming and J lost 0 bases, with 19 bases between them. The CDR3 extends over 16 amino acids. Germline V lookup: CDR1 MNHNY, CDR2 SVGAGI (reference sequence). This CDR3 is CASGGEGRLVNTEAFF. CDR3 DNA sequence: TGTGCCAGCGGGGGGGAGGGGAGGTTAGTGAACACTGAAGCTTTCTTT.

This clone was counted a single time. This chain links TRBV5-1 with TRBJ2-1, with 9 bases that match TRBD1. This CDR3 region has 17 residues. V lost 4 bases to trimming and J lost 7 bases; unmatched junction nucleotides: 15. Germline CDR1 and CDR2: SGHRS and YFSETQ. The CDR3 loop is CASSADRGKAYLNEQFF. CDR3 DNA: TGCGCCAGCAGCGCGGACAGGGGAAAGGCCTACCTTAATGAGCAGTTCTTC.

The CDR3 DNA follows: TGTGCCAGCAGCTTGTTCGTGACTAGCGGAGATACGCAGTATTTT. Amino acids: CASSLFVTSGDTQYF. The chain joins TRBV5-6 to TRBJ2-3; 9 bases fit TRBD2. This CDR3 contains 15 residues. Germline CDR1 reads SGHDT; CDR2 reads YYEEEE. V was pared by 1 base and J by 5 bases, with 5 bases of the junction left unmatched.

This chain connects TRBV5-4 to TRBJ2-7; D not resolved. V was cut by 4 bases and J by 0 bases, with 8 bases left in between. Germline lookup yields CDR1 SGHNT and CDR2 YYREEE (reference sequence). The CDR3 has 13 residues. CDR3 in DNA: TGTGCCAGCAGCACAGAAAGCTCCTACGAGCAGTACTTC. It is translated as CASSTESSYEQYF.

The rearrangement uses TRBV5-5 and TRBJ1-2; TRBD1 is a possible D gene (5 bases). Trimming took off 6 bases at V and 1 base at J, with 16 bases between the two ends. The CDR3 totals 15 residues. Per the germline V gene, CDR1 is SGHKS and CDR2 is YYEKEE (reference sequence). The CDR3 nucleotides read TGTGCCAGCAATTCCGGGGGAAATAATAACTATGGCTACACCTTC. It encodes CASNSGGNNNYGYTF. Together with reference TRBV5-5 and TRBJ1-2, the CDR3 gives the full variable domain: DAGVTQSPTHLIKTRGQQVTLRCSPISGHKSVSWYQQVLGQGPQFIFQYYEKEERGRGNFPDRFSARQFPNYSSELNVNALLLGDSALYLCASNSGGNNNYGYTFGSGTRLTVV.

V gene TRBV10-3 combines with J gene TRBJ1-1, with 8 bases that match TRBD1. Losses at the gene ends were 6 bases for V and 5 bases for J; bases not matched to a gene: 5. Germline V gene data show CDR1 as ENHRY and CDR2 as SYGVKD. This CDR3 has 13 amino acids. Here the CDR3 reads CAIRQGEETEAFF. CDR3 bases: TGTGCCATCAGACAGGGGGAAGAAACTGAAGCTTTCTTT.

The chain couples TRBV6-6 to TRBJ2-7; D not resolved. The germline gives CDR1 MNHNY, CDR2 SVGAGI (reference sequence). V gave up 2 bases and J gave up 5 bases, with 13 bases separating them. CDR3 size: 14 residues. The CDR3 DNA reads TGTGCCAGCAGTTACAGGAATATCCGGGACGAGCAGTACTTC. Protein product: CASSYRNIRDEQYF.

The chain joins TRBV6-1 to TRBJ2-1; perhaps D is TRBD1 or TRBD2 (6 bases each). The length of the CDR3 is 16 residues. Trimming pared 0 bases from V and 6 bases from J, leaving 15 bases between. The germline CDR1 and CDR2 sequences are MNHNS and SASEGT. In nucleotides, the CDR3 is TGTGCCAGCAGTGAAGCTGGAGGGGGGAGAGGCAATGAGCAGTTCTTC. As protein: CASSEAGGGRGNEQFF.

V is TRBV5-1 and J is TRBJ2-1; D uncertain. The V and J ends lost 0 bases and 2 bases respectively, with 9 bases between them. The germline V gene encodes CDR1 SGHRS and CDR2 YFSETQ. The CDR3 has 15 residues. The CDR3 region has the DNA TGCGCCAGCAGCTTGGGAGAAGTCCCCTACAATGAGCAGTTCTTC. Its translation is CASSLGEVPYNEQFF.

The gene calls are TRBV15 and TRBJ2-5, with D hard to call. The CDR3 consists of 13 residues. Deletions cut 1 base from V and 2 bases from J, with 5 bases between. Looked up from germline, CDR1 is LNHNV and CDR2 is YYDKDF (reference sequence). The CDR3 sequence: CATSRGGQETQYF. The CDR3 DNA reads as TGTGCCACCAGCAGAGGAGGACAAGAGACCCAGTACTTC.

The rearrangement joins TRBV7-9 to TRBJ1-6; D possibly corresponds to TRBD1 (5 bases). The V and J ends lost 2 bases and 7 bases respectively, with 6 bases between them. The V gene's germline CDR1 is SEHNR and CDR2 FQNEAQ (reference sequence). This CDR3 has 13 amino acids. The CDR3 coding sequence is TGTGCCAGCAGCTTATCAGGGAATTCACCCCTCCACTTT. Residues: CASSLSGNSPLHF. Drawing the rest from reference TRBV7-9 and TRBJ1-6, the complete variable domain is DTGVSQNPRHKITKRGQNVTFRCDPISEHNRLYWYRQTLGQGPEFLTYFQNEAQLEKSRLLSDRFSAERPKGSFSTLEIQRTEQGDSAMYLCASSLSGNSPLHFGNGTRLTVT.

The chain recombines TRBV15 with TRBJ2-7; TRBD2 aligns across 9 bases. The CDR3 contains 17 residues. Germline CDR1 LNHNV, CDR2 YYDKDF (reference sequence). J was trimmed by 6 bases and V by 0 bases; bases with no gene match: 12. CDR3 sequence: CATSRDLAGVSTSEQYF. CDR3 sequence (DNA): TGTGCCACCAGCAGAGATTTAGCGGGGGTTTCCACCTCCGAGCAGTACTTC.

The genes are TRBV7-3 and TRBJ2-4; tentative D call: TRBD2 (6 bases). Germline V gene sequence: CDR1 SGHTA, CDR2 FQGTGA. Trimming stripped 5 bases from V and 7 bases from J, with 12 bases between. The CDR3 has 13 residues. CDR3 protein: CASSRSGSNIQYF. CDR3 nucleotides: TGTGCCAGCAGCCGATCCGGGAGTAACATTCAGTACTTC. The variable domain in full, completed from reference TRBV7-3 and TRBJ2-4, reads GAGVSQTPSNKVTEKGKYVELRCDPISGHTALYWYRQSLGQGPEFLIYFQGTGAADDSGLPNDRFFAVRPEGSVSTLKIQRTERGDSAVYLCASSRSGSNIQYFGAGTRLSVL.

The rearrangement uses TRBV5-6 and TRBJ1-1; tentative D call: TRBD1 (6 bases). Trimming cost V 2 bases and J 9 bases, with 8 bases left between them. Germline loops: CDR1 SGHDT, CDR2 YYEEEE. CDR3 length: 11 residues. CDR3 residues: CASSLTGKAFF. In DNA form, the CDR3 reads TGTGCCAGCAGCTTAACAGGGAAAGCTTTCTTT.

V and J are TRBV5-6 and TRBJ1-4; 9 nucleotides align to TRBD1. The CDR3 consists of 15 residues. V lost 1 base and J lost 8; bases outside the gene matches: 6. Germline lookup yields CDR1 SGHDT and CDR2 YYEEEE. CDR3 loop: CASSLLGTGYEKLFF. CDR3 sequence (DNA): TGTGCCAGCAGCTTGTTGGGGACAGGGTACGAAAAACTGTTTTTT. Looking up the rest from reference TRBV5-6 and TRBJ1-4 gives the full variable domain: DAGVTQSPTHLIKTRGQQVTLRCSPKSGHDTVSWYQQALGQGPQFIFQYYEEEERQRGNFPDRFSGHQFPNYSSELNVNALLLGDSALYLCASSLLGTGYEKLFFGSGTQLSVL.

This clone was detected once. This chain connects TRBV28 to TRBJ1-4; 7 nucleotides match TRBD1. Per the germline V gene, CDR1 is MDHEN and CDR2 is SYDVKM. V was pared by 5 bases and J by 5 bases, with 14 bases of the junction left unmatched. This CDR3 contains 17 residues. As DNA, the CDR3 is TGTGCCAGCAGTCCCCCAGGATTCAGGGGGAGGAATGAAAAACTGTTTTTT. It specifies CASSPPGFRGRNEKLFF.

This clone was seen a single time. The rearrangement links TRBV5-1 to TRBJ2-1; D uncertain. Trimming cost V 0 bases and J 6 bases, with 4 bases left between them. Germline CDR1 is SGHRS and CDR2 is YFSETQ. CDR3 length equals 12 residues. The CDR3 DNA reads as TGCGCCAGCAGCTTGGGAGGCAATGAGCAGTTCTTC. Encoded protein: CASSLGGNEQFF.

CDR3: CASLWESGGEETQYF. CDR3 in DNA: TGTGCCAGCCTTTGGGAATCAGGGGGTGAAGAGACCCAGTACTTC. This chain connects TRBV3-1 (or the pseudogene TRBV3-2) to TRBJ2-5; TRBD1 agrees at 7 bases. Per the germline V gene, CDR1 is LGHDT and CDR2 is YNNKEL (reference sequence). The ends lost 8 bases at V and 3 bases at J; junction bases unmatched: 12. CDR3 length equals 15 residues.

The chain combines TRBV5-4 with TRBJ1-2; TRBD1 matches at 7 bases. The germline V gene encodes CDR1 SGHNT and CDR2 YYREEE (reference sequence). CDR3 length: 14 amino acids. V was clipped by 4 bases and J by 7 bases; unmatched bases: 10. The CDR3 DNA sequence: TGTGCCAGCAGCACCCAGACAGGGAATCCTGGCTACACCTTC. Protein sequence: CASSTQTGNPGYTF.

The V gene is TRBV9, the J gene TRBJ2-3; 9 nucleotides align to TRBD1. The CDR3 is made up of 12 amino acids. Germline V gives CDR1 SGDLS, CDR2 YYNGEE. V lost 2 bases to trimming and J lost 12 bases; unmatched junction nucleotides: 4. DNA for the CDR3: TGTGCCAGCAGCGTGGACAGGGGAGTCCAGTATTTT. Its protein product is CASSVDRGVQYF.

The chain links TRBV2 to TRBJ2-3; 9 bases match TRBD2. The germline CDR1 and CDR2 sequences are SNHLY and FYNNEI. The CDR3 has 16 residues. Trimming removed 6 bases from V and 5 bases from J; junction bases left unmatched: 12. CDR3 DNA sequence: TGTGCCAGCAGATTGACTAGCGGACTGGTAGGAGATACGCAGTATTTT. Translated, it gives CASRLTSGLVGDTQYF.

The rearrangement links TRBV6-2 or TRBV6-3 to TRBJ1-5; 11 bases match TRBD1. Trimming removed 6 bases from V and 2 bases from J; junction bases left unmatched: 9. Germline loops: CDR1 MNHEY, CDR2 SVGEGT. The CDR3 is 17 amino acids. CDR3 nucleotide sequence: TGTGCCAGCAGCTTCGGACAGGGGGCTGGAGGCAATCAGCCCCAGCATTTT. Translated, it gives CASSFGQGAGGNQPQHF.

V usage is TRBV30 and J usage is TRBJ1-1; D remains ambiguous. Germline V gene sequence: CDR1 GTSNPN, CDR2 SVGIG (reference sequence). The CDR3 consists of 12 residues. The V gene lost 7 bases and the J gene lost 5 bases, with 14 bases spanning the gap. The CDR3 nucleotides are TGTGCCTTCCAAGGGAGTCGGACTGAAGCTTTCTTT. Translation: CAFQGSRTEAFF. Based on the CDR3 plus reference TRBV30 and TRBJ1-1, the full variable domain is SQTIHQWPATLVQPVGSPLSLECTVEGTSNPNLYWYRQAAGRGLQLLFYSVGIGQISSEVPQNLSASRPQDRQFILSSKKLLLSDSGFYLCAFQGSRTEAFFGQGTRLTVV.

Here the CDR3 reads CASSLTREETQYF. CDR3 in DNA: TGTGCCAGCAGCTTGACAAGGGAAGAGACCCAGTACTTC. The chain uses TRBV5-6 and TRBJ2-5; D not resolved. The germline V gene encodes CDR1 SGHDT and CDR2 YYEEEE. V was pared by 1 base and J by 3 bases, with 7 bases between. The length of the CDR3 is 13 residues.

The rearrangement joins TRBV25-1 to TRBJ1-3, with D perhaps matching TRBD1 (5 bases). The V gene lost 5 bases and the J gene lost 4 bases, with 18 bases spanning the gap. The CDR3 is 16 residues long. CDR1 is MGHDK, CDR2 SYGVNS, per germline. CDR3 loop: CASSPLGEAGGNTIYF. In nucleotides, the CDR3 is TGTGCCAGCAGTCCTTTAGGGGAAGCGGGAGGAAACACCATATATTTT.

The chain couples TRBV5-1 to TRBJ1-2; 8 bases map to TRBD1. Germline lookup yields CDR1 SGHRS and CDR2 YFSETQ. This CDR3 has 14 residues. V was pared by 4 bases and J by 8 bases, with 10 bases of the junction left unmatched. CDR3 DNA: TGCGCCAGCAGCCCGATGGACAGGGCGGGGGGCTACACCTTC. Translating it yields CASSPMDRAGGYTF.

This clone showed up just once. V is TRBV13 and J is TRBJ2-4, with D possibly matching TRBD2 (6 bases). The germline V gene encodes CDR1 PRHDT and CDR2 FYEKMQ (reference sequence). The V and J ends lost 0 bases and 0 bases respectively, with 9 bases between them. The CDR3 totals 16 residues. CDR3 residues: CASSLGMGGAKNIQYF. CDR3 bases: TGTGCCAGCAGCTTAGGTATGGGGGGAGCCAAAAACATTCAGTACTTC.

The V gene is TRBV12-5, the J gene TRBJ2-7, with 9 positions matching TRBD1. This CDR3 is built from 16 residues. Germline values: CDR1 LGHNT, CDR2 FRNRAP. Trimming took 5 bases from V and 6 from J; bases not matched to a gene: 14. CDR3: CASGVNRDRVLREQYF. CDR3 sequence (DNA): TGTGCTAGTGGTGTAAACCGGGACAGGGTATTACGCGAGCAGTACTTC.